Here is one TCR beta chain with its context. What this receptor recognizes is not known. No base-level quality is on record; no much larger clone is a single base apart. The CDR3 regions of human TCRbeta chains were subjected to immunosequencing. On the authors' methods: Repertoire TCRs were checked for matches against a reference library of SARS-CoV-2-specific TCRs that had been generated using the MIRA antigen-specificity platform. Breadth meant the fraction of unique TCRs that were SARS-CoV-2-associated, whereas depth meant the fraction of total T cells that were SARS-CoV-2-associated. Using the MIRA data, each spike-specific TCR was assigned both to the spike region to which the TCR was reactive and to a CD4 or CD8 class. Log10-transformed breadth and depth values were compared by one-way ANOVA with Sidak's multiple comparisons tests. The table was pulled from immuneACCESS by TCRdb, which kept in-frame rearrangements only. Such tables lose some clones; where checked, under half of the loss comes from unresolved V genes, and the rest has no known cause. Clone size and V and J calls were adopted from that table, with D and trimming inferred from the DNA. Here the sample has about 110,000 clones; around 90% occur a single time. The leading ten clones occupy about 4.8% of the sample.

According to the study, the label for this sample's time point signals: baseline before first vaccination. Vaccinee samples were obtained from the UK trials COV001 and COV002, which included a single-blind randomized controlled phase 2/3 trial of AZD1222 (ChAdOx1 nCoV-19) in healthy adults. For TCRbeta chain sequencing, PBMC samples were collected from trial participants at day 0 and at day 28 after the second dose. This entry belongs to a study of T cell responses to AZD1222 COVID-19 vaccine (dated by TCRdb to the early 2020s). Background on the whole study: AZD1222 recipients given second doses at about 4 weeks or at about 12 weeks were pooled, since spike-specific TCR depth and breadth were not found to differ between the two schedules. Trial participants were enrolled by age into subgroups of 18-55, 56-69 and 70-plus years, and roughly 160, 29 and 62 TCR-sequenced participants, respectively, were included in these subgroups. A total of 233 trial participants underwent TCR sequencing, of whom 207 received two doses of AZD1222 and about 25 received two doses of the MenACWY control vaccine. Overall study outcomes, separate from this receptor: Reportedly, close to half of the unique spike-specific TCRs recognized epitopes lying outside the regions that are mutated in the B.1.351 and B.1.1.7 variants. Spike-specific TCR breadth and depth rose significantly after two AZD1222 doses compared with day 0 and with MenACWY recipients. In the small 56-69-year group, the increase in depth fell short of significance, most likely because of low power. The vaccine-associated CD4 TCRs covered the entire spike protein, and the dominant responses fell in regions 160-218 and 743-854. Most participants were white British and females outnumbered males, and the authors suggested that clonal diversity may have been underestimated. Conclusions about previously exposed vaccinees were limited because only a handful of AZD1222 recipients were SARS-CoV-2 seropositive at baseline. Because no day 14 peak-response samples were available, repertoires were characterized only after the peak T cell response.

Spanning cysteine to phenylalanine, the CDR3 consists of 13 amino acids. This entry keeps only the CDR3 DNA: 39 bases, framed from base 1. Trimming takes 8 bases from V and 7 bases from J, and the germline ends sit 18 bases apart. According to the germline V gene, CDR1 reads SGHRS and CDR2 reads YFSETQ. The receptor's source is an adult in good health. The chain links TRBV5-1 with TRBJ1-2; the D gene remains uncertain. The sample here was peripheral blood, taken on day 0 of AZD1222 vaccination. CDR3 reads: CASRGIQGPGYTF. The base sequence is TGCGCCAGTAGAGGGATTCAAGGGCCTGGCTACACCTTC. The CDR3 plus the reference TRBV5-1 and TRBJ1-2 genes for the other parts give the full variable domain: KAGVTQTPRYLIKTRGQQVTLSCSPISGHRSVSWYQQTPGQGLQFLFEYFSETQRNKGNFPGRFSGRQFSNSRSEMNVSTLELGDSALYLCASRGIQGPGYTFGSGTRLTVV.